This entry lists 5 T cell receptor beta chains sequenced from one sample in a study of T cell responses to AZD1222 COVID-19 vaccine. Some clones are missing from TCRdb's copy, which holds only in-frame ones; the method was immunoSEQ multiplex PCR. The table shows 100,000 to 150,000 clones, with about 90% occurring only once. Sequences were derived from peripheral blood, sampled on day 0 of AZD1222 vaccination. The receptor source for this set is an adult in good health.

The chain couples TRBV13 to TRBJ2-7; a possible D gene is TRBD1 (6 bases). Germline values: CDR1 PRHDT, CDR2 FYEKMQ (reference sequence). V was pared by 4 bases and J by 2 bases, with 18 bases between. This CDR3 has 16 amino acids. The CDR3 loop is CASSSLSSDRPYEQYF. The CDR3 nucleotides are TGTGCCAGCAGCTCACTCTCCTCGGACAGACCCTACGAGCAGTACTTC.

The rearrangement joins TRBV30 to TRBJ1-1; 9 positions agree with TRBD1. The CDR3 runs to 12 residues. Germline V gene sequence: CDR1 GTSNPN, CDR2 SVGIG (reference sequence). V shed 4 bases, J shed 8 bases, and the junction held 5 bases outside the gene matches. Here the CDR3 DNA reads TGTGCCTGGACTTCACAGGGGGCAGAAGCTTTCTTT. Translated, it gives CAWTSQGAEAFF.

With regard to this clone: This clone may be a read error of a much larger clone one base away. This rearrangement joins TRBV7-3 to TRBJ1-5; D is unresolved. The CDR3 spans 14 residues. Trimming stripped 3 bases from V and 2 bases from J, with 8 bases between. The V gene's germline CDR1 is SGHTA and CDR2 FQGTGA. The CDR3 DNA is TGTGCCAGCAGCTTCGACGGGGGCAATCAGCCCCAGCATTTT. This codes for CASSFDGGNQPQHF.

V gene TRBV11-2 combines with J gene TRBJ1-5; no definite D call. Trimming left V 2 bases short and J 0 bases short, with 8 bases between. The CDR3 covers 15 residues. The V gene's germline CDR1 is SGHAT and CDR2 FQNNGV. The CDR3 here is CASSLSGYSNQPQHF. The DNA of the CDR3 is TGTGCCAGCAGCTTATCCGGATATAGCAATCAGCCCCAGCATTTT.

The V call is TRBV4-2, the J call TRBJ2-7; weak D call: TRBD2 (5 bases). Germline CDR1 LGHNA, CDR2 YNFKEQ. The V end was cut by 5 bases, the J end by 2 bases, with 19 bases between. The CDR3 covers 16 residues. In DNA form, the CDR3 reads TGTGCCAGCAGCAGATCGGGGTCTAAAGTCCCCTACGAGCAGTACTTC. This encodes CASSRSGSKVPYEQYF.